This is a list of T cell receptor delta chains from one sample in a study of gamma-delta chains in newborns, infants, children. TCRdb re-called the reads with CATT. Among under 5,500 delta-chain clones listed, approximately 5.2% were seen once. Sequencing was done on a sample of blood. The receptors shown here come from a child who was a newborn, infant or young child, either healthy, febrile or measles-vaccinated (not recorded which). The CDR3 runs from the conserved cysteine through the conserved F or W. D genes are given only for firm matches. Clone size is not always given. Where it is, it says once, few, many or a class for expanded clones.

v_call: TRDV2
d_call: TRDD2
j_call: TRDJ1
clone_size: NA
cdr3_aa: CACDSLPTGRTMGGMNKLIF
cdr3_nt: TGTGCCTGTGACTCGCTTCCTACCGGGCGTACTATGGGAGGGATGAATAAACTCATCTTT

v_call: TRDV2
d_call: TRDD3
j_call: TRDJ3
clone_size: medium-sized
cdr3_aa: CACDTAGGYASWDTRQMFF
cdr3_nt: TGTGCCTGTGACACCGCTGGGGGATACGCATCCTGGGACACCCGACAGATGTTTTTC

v_call: TRDV2
d_call: TRDD3
j_call: TRDJ1
clone_size: large
cdr3_aa: CACDAVGDTKYTDKLIF
cdr3_nt: TGTGCCTGTGACGCCGTCGGGGATACGAAGTACACCGATAAACTCATCTTT

v_call: TRDV1
d_call: TRDD3
j_call: TRDJ1
clone_size: few
cdr3_aa: CALGELTAISYDWGHDKLIF
cdr3_nt: TGTGCTCTTGGGGAATTAACCGCTATTTCCTATGACTGGGGGCATGATAAACTCATCTTT

v_call: TRDV2
d_call: NA
j_call: TRDJ1
clone_size: few
cdr3_aa: CACGTVTGRTLIDKLIF
cdr3_nt: TGTGCCTGTGGCACCGTGACTGGACGTACACTGATCGATAAACTCATCTTT

v_call: TRDV2
d_call: NA
j_call: TRDJ3
clone_size: medium-sized
cdr3_aa: CACDTLITAWDTRQMFF
cdr3_nt: TGTGCCTGTGACACCCTAATAACGGCCTGGGACACCCGACAGATGTTTTTC

v_call: TRDV2
d_call: TRDD3
j_call: TRDJ3
clone_size: medium-sized
cdr3_aa: CACDTVLGDHSWDTRQMFF
cdr3_nt: TGTGCCTGTGACACCGTTCTGGGGGACCACTCCTGGGACACCCGACAGATGTTTTTC

v_call: TRDV2
d_call: TRDD3
j_call: TRDJ3
clone_size: large
cdr3_aa: CACDTVLGDTWDTRQMFF
cdr3_nt: TGTGCCTGTGACACCGTACTGGGGGATACCTGGGACACCCGACAGATGTTTTTC

v_call: TRDV2
d_call: NA
j_call: TRDJ1
clone_size: medium-sized
cdr3_aa: CACDPIPGMNDRTDKLIF
cdr3_nt: TGTGCCTGTGACCCCATACCGGGGATGAACGACCGCACCGATAAACTCATCTTT

v_call: TRDV2
d_call: NA
j_call: TRDJ1
clone_size: NA
cdr3_aa: CACDTLIPGTDKLIF
cdr3_nt: TGTGCCTGTGACACCTTAATTCCGGGGACCGATAAACTCATCTTT

v_call: TRDV2
d_call: NA
j_call: TRDJ1
clone_size: few
cdr3_aa: CACDTVWNTDKLIF
cdr3_nt: TGTGCCTGTGACACCGTCTGGAACACCGATAAACTCATCTTT

v_call: TRDV1
d_call: NA
j_call: TRDJ1
clone_size: few
cdr3_aa: CALGELILTGRTTLNKLIF
cdr3_nt: TGTGCTCTTGGGGAACTGATCCTTACTGGGAGAACCACCCTTAATAAACTCATCTTT

v_call: TRDV2
d_call: TRDD3
j_call: TRDJ3
clone_size: NA
cdr3_aa: CACDTLWGSSWDTRQMFF
cdr3_nt: TGTGCCTGTGACACCCTATGGGGGAGCTCCTGGGACACCCGACAGATGTTTTTC

v_call: TRDV1
d_call: NA
j_call: TRDJ1
clone_size: medium-sized
cdr3_aa: CALGELTQRYTDKLIF
cdr3_nt: TGTGCTCTTGGGGAACTAACCCAGAGGTACACCGATAAACTCATCTTT

v_call: TRDV2
d_call: TRDD3
j_call: TRDJ1
clone_size: NA
cdr3_aa: CACDRLFSGTGGSVAPYTDKLIF
cdr3_nt: TGTGCCTGTGACAGACTCTTCTCGGGTACTGGGGGATCCGTCGCCCCGTACACCGATAAACTCATCTTT

v_call: TRDV2
d_call: TRDD3
j_call: TRDJ1
clone_size: medium-sized
cdr3_aa: CACDTVGTGGYTDKLIF
cdr3_nt: TGTGCCTGTGACACCGTGGGAACTGGGGGGTACACCGATAAACTCATCTTT

v_call: TRDV2
d_call: TRDD3
j_call: TRDJ1
clone_size: few
cdr3_aa: CACDPLVGDTELIF
cdr3_nt: TGTGCCTGTGACCCCCTGGTGGGGGATACGGAACTCATCTTT

v_call: TRDV2
d_call: TRDD3
j_call: TRDJ1
clone_size: medium-sized
cdr3_aa: CACDTISYRTGGQKPDTDKLIF
cdr3_nt: TGTGCCTGTGACACCATATCTTACCGTACTGGGGGACAAAAGCCCGACACCGATAAACTCATCTTT

v_call: TRDV2
d_call: NA
j_call: TRDJ1
clone_size: medium-sized
cdr3_aa: CACDTVGALTDKLIF
cdr3_nt: TGTGCCTGTGACACCGTGGGGGCACTGACCGATAAACTCATCTTT

v_call: TRDV2
d_call: TRDD3
j_call: TRDJ1
clone_size: medium-sized
cdr3_aa: CACDPIVSGPQSTGGFPKTKLIF
cdr3_nt: TGTGCCTGTGACCCGATAGTGTCCGGTCCTCAAAGTACTGGGGGCTTTCCGAAAACTAAACTCATCTTT

v_call: TRDV2
d_call: TRDD3
j_call: TRDJ1
clone_size: medium-sized
cdr3_aa: CACDGINWGIRRGTDKLIF
cdr3_nt: TGTGCCTGTGACGGCATTAATTGGGGGATACGGAGGGGCACCGATAAACTCATCTTT

v_call: TRDV2
d_call: NA
j_call: TRDJ3
clone_size: NA
cdr3_aa: CACDTAGDPGSRDTRQMFF
cdr3_nt: TGTGCCTGTGACACCGCTGGGGATCCCGGGTCCCGGGACACCCGACAGATGTTTTTC

v_call: TRDV1
d_call: NA
j_call: TRDJ1
clone_size: medium-sized
cdr3_aa: CALGELCGTSKVMVKLIF
cdr3_nt: TGTGCTCTTGGGGAACTGTGTGGGACCTCGAAGGTTATGGTTAAACTCATCTTT

v_call: TRDV1
d_call: TRDD3
j_call: TRDJ1
clone_size: few
cdr3_aa: CALVRNGGCGDINDGIYTDKLIF
cdr3_nt: TGTGCTCTGGTACGGAATGGGGGATGCGGAGACATCAACGACGGAATTTACACCGATAAACTCATCTTT

v_call: TRDV2
d_call: TRDD3
j_call: TRDJ1
clone_size: NA
cdr3_aa: CACEPALGGYLRSYTDKLIF
cdr3_nt: TGTGCCTGTGAACCCGCCCTTGGGGGATACCTGAGATCCTACACCGATAAACTCATCTTT

v_call: TRDV1
d_call: NA
j_call: TRDJ1
clone_size: NA
cdr3_aa: CALGERFPLRTDKLIF
cdr3_nt: TGTGCTCTTGGGGAACGTTTTCCCCTGCGCACCGATAAACTCATCTTT

v_call: TRDV2
d_call: TRDD3
j_call: TRDJ1
clone_size: NA
cdr3_aa: CACGTVYTGGYQTTDKLIF
cdr3_nt: TGTGCCTGTGGCACCGTATATACTGGGGGATACCAGACCACCGATAAACTCATCTTT

v_call: TRDV2
d_call: NA
j_call: TRDJ1
clone_size: medium-sized
cdr3_aa: CACDGLGIPQADKLIF
cdr3_nt: TGTGCCTGTGACGGGCTGGGGATCCCCCAGGCCGATAAACTCATCTTT

v_call: TRDV2
d_call: TRDD3
j_call: TRDJ2
clone_size: medium-sized
cdr3_aa: CACDVLGVKRTAQLFF
cdr3_nt: TGTGCCTGTGATGTACTGGGGGTTAAAAGGACAGCACAACTCTTCTTT

v_call: TRDV2
d_call: TRDD3
j_call: TRDJ1
clone_size: medium-sized
cdr3_aa: CACDGLGDNTDKLIF
cdr3_nt: TGTGCCTGTGATGGACTGGGGGATAACACCGATAAACTCATCTTT

v_call: TRDV2
d_call: TRDD3
j_call: TRDJ1
clone_size: few
cdr3_aa: CACDRLGDRVTDKLIF
cdr3_nt: TGTGCCTGTGACAGACTGGGGGATAGGGTCACCGATAAACTCATCTTT

v_call: TRDV2
d_call: TRDD3
j_call: TRDJ1
clone_size: NA
cdr3_aa: CACDTLLGDTPPDKLIF
cdr3_nt: TGTGCCTGTGACACTTTACTGGGGGATACCCCCCCCGATAAACTCATCTTT

v_call: TRDV2
d_call: TRDD3
j_call: TRDJ3
clone_size: medium-sized
cdr3_aa: CACDTGDTRSWDTRQMFF
cdr3_nt: TGTGCCTGTGACACCGGGGATACGAGGTCCTGGGACACCCGACAGATGTTTTTC

v_call: TRDV2
d_call: TRDD3
j_call: TRDJ3
clone_size: few
cdr3_aa: CACDTLYGGIRDWDTRQMFF
cdr3_nt: TGTGCCTGTGACACCCTTTACGGGGGGATACGCGACTGGGACACCCGACAGATGTTTTTC

v_call: TRDV2
d_call: TRDD3
j_call: TRDJ3
clone_size: NA
cdr3_aa: CACDTVTGTGGKSSWDTRQMFF
cdr3_nt: TGTGCCTGTGACACCGTAACCGGAACTGGGGGAAAATCATCTTGGGACACCCGACAGATGTTTTTC

v_call: TRDV2
d_call: TRDD3
j_call: TRDJ3
clone_size: few
cdr3_aa: CACDTVGDHGSWDTRQMFF
cdr3_nt: TGTGCCTGTGACACCGTGGGGGATCACGGCTCCTGGGACACCCGACAGATGTTTTTC

v_call: TRDV2
d_call: TRDD3
j_call: TRDJ3
clone_size: few
cdr3_aa: CACDTLGDAVSWDTRQMFF
cdr3_nt: TGTGCCTGTGACACCTTGGGGGATGCAGTCTCCTGGGACACCCGACAGATGTTTTTC

v_call: TRDV2
d_call: TRDD3
j_call: TRDJ3
clone_size: few
cdr3_aa: CACDTYWGSSWGTRQMFF
cdr3_nt: TGTGCCTGTGACACGTACTGGGGGAGCTCCTGGGGCACCCGACAGATGTTTTTC

v_call: TRDV2
d_call: TRDD3
j_call: TRDJ3
clone_size: few
cdr3_aa: CACDTVGDIFWDTRQMFF
cdr3_nt: TGTGCCTGTGACACCGTGGGGGATATATTCTGGGACACCCGACAGATGTTTTTC

v_call: TRDV2
d_call: TRDD3
j_call: TRDJ2
clone_size: few
cdr3_aa: CACDTWGITAQLFF
cdr3_nt: TGTGCCTGTGACACTTGGGGGATAACAGCACAACTCTTCTTT

v_call: TRDV3
d_call: TRDD2
j_call: TRDJ1
clone_size: NA
cdr3_aa: CAFFSYDKLIF
cdr3_nt: TGTGCCTTTTTTTCCTACGACAAACTCATCTTT

v_call: TRDV2
d_call: TRDD3
j_call: TRDJ1
clone_size: medium-sized
cdr3_aa: CACDTLGVYTDKLIF
cdr3_nt: TGTGCCTGTGACACACTGGGGGTGTACACCGATAAACTCATCTTT

v_call: TRDV2
d_call: NA
j_call: TRDJ1
clone_size: NA
cdr3_aa: CACDPVGCTDKLIF
cdr3_nt: TGTGCCTGTGACCCCGTAGGCTGTACCGATAAACTCATCTTT

v_call: TRDV3
d_call: NA
j_call: TRDJ1
clone_size: NA
cdr3_aa: CATIVGLGDNANTDKLIF
cdr3_nt: TGTGCCACAATAGTCGGGCTAGGGGATAATGCAAACACCGATAAACTCATCTTT

v_call: TRDV2
d_call: TRDD3
j_call: TRDJ3
clone_size: few
cdr3_aa: CACDTVLGDTTRGSWDTRQMFF
cdr3_nt: TGTGCCTGTGACACCGTACTGGGGGATACGACCCGAGGCTCCTGGGACACCCGACAGATGTTTTTC

v_call: TRDV2
d_call: TRDD3
j_call: TRDJ1
clone_size: NA
cdr3_aa: CACDDLGDTHDKLIF
cdr3_nt: TGTGCCTGTGACGACCTGGGGGATACGCATGATAAACTCATCTTT

v_call: TRDV2
d_call: NA
j_call: TRDJ1
clone_size: NA
cdr3_aa: CACDTVGPTIRGTRGDKLIF
cdr3_nt: TGTGCCTGTGACACCGTGGGTCCTACCATTCGGGGGACAAGGGGAGATAAACTCATCTTT

v_call: TRDV2
d_call: TRDD3
j_call: TRDJ2
clone_size: NA
cdr3_aa: CACDTLLGDSPTAQLFF
cdr3_nt: TGTGCCTGTGATACCTTACTGGGGGATTCCCCGACAGCACAACTCTTCTTT

v_call: TRDV2
d_call: TRDD3
j_call: TRDJ1
clone_size: NA
cdr3_aa: CACDTLLGDTGKLTF
cdr3_nt: TGTGCCTGTGACACCTTACTGGGGGATACGGGTAAACTCACCTTT

v_call: TRDV1
d_call: NA
j_call: TRDJ1
clone_size: NA
cdr3_aa: CAPVYGSYAGGYACTDKLIF
cdr3_nt: NA

v_call: TRDV2
d_call: NA
j_call: TRDJ3
clone_size: medium-sized
cdr3_aa: CACDAIRRSWDTRQMFF
cdr3_nt: TGTGCCTGTGACGCGATACGGCGCTCCTGGGACACCCGACAGATGTTTTTC

v_call: TRDV2
d_call: NA
j_call: TRDJ1
clone_size: NA
cdr3_aa: CACDPMGDTDKLIF
cdr3_nt: TGTGCCTGTGACCCCATGGGGGACACCGATAAACTCATCTTT